Listed below are T cell receptor beta chains from one sample, sequenced in a study of shared clonotypes between healthy human individuals. Sequencing was performed with immunoSEQ multiplex PCR; in TCRdb, only in-frame clones are kept and a portion is missing. The table has about 680,000 clones, 74% seen once. Specimen: memory CD4+ T cells sorted from blood. Every receptor here comes from a woman in her twenties or thirties in good health. The CDR3 runs from the conserved cysteine through the conserved F or W.

>TRBV28
CASSSTAATDTQYF
>TRBV18
CASSPPTLGPGEKLFF
>TRBV5-1
CASSLKGLPNTEAFF
>TRBV5-1
CASSQGFAETQYF
>TRBV11-1
CASSPQRDTEAFF
>TRBV6-5
CASSQAGVEQPQHF
>TRBV5-4
CASSFAGGADIQYF
>TRBV18
CASSPDSPYEQYF
>TRBV19
CASRQGGAEKLFF
>TRBV9
CASSVGSVGVLITEAFF
>TRBV5-1
CASSANRDNYGYTF
>TRBV6-1
CASSELASGPYEQYF
>TRBV7-9
CASSGNTIYF
>TRBV27
CASSSIHRGAAKNIQYF
>TRBV6-1
CASSVDRSQHF
>TRBV19
CASSIGGRSNTEAFF
>TRBV30
CAWSLGSRDSYF
>TRBV2
CASTPGLAGRRYEQYF